The present T cell receptor beta chain was sequenced within a study of human T cells and chemical hapten exposure. Per the germline V gene, CDR1 is DFQATT and CDR2 is SNEGSKA (reference sequence). With 6 bases clipped from V and 6 bases from J, the junction kept 10 bases outside the gene matches. The CDR3 spans 14 residues. Each CDR3 protein gets one entry after TCRdb re-called the RACE reads with MiXCR. The sample yields about 190,000 distinct CDR3 sequences, around 25% seen once. Time point reported: patch test 3, about 24 weeks after DPC sensitization. As to treatment: therapeutic diphenylcyclopropenone sensitization with weekly scalp DPC.

The chain uses TRBV20-1 and TRBJ2-5; 10 nucleotides agree with TRBD1. The origin of this receptor is a woman aged 35 to 49 with alopecia areata. Some clones in this sample may be carry-over from other donors' samples. Here the sequenced sample was whole blood, taken in connection with sensitization to the hapten diphenylcyclopropenone (DPC). The DNA of the CDR3 is TGCAGTGCGAAACGGACAGGGGGGTCAAAGACCCAGTACTTC. It encodes CSAKRTGGSKTQYF.